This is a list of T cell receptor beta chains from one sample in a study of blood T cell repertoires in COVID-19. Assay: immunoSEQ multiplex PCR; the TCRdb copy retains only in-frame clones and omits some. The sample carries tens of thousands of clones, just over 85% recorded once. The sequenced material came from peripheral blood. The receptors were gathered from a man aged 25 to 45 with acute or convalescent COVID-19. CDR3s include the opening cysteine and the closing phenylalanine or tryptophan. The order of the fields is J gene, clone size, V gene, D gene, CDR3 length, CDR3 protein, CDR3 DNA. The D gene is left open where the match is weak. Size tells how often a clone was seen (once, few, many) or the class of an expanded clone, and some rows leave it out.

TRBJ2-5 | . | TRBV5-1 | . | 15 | CASSPPGPRGGTQYF | TGCGCCAGCAGCCCGCCCGGGCCCCGAGGGGGGACCCAGTACTTC
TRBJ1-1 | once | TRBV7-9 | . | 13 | CASILTGNTEAFF | TGTGCCAGCATCCTGACTGGGAACACTGAAGCTTTCTTT
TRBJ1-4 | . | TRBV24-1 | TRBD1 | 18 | CATSDLTGAGTTNEKLFF | TGTGCCACCAGTGACCTGACAGGGGCCGGCACAACTAATGAAAAACTGTTTTTT
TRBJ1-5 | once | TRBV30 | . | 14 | CAWSVSSGNQPQHF | TGTGCCTGGAGTGTATCGTCCGGGAATCAGCCCCAGCATTTT
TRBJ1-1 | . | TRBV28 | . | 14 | CASSTAGLVAEAFF | TGTGCCAGCAGTACTGCAGGGCTAGTCGCTGAAGCTTTCTTT
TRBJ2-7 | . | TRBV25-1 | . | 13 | CASTGGPGYEQYF | TGTGCCAGCACCGGGGGGCCAGGATACGAGCAGTACTTC
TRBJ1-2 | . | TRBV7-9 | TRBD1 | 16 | CASSLASGQVSGGYTF | TGTGCCAGCAGCTTAGCTTCGGGACAGGTCTCGGGGGGCTACACCTTC
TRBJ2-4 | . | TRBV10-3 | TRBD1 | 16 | CAISGGQGIAKNIQYF | TGTGCCATCAGTGGCGGACAGGGGATAGCCAAAAACATTCAGTACTTC
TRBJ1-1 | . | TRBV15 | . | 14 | CATSRTGFATEAFF | TGTGCCACCAGCAGAACGGGGTTCGCCACTGAAGCTTTCTTT
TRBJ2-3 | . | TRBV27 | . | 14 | CASSSPSNPGTQYF | TGTGCCAGCAGTTCCCCCTCCAATCCGGGTACGCAGTATTTT
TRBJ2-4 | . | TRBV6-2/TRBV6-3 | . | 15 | CASSTEGLAKNIQYF | TGTGCCAGCAGTACCGAAGGACTAGCCAAAAACATTCAGTACTTC
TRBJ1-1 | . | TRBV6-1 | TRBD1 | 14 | CASSRDRGYSEAFF | TGTGCCAGCAGCCGGGACAGGGGTTACAGTGAAGCTTTCTTT
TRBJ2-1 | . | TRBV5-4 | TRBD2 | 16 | CASRIGFTSVYNEQFF | TGTGCCAGCAGAATTGGGTTCACTAGCGTTTACAATGAGCAGTTCTTC
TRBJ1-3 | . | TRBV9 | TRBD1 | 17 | CASSVDPQTGEGNTIYF | TGTGCCAGCAGCGTAGACCCTCAAACAGGGGAAGGAAACACCATATATTTT
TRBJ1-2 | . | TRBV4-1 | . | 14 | CASSPTVRRYGYTF | TGCGCCAGCAGCCCGACAGTGAGGCGGTATGGCTACACCTTC
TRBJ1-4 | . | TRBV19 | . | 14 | CASSVVLRDEKLFF | TGTGCCAGTAGTGTCGTCCTGCGGGATGAAAAACTGTTTTTT
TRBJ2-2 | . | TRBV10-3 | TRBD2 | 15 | CAIRKSGRAPGELFF | TGTGCCATCAGAAAGAGCGGGAGGGCTCCCGGGGAGCTGTTTTTT
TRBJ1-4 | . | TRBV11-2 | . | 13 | CASSPTITEKLFF | TGTGCCAGCAGTCCGACTATTACGGAAAAACTGTTTTTT
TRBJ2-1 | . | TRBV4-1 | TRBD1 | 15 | CASSKVSGRGHEQFF | TGCGCCAGCAGCAAAGTTTCAGGTAGGGGGCATGAGCAGTTCTTC
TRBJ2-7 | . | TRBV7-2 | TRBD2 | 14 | CASRKAGGGEEQYF | TGTGCCAGCAGGAAAGCGGGAGGGGGCGAGGAGCAGTACTTC
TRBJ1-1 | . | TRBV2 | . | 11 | CARTMDTEAFF | TGTGCCAGAACAATGGACACTGAAGCTTTCTTT
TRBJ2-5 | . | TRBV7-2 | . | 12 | CASSLRRETQYF | TGTGCCAGCAGCTTACGGAGGGAGACCCAGTACTTC
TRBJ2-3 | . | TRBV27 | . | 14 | CASSLGFRGDTQYF | TGTGCCAGCAGTTTAGGGTTTCGGGGGGATACGCAGTATTTT
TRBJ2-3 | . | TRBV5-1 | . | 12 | CASSLSTDTQYF | TGCGCCAGCAGCCTTAGCACAGATACGCAGTATTTT
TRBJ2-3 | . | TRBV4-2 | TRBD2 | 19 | CASSQDRGLAGRGTDTQYF | TGTGCCAGCAGCCAAGATCGGGGACTAGCGGGACGGGGCACAGATACGCAGTATTTT
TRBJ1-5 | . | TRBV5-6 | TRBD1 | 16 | CASSKYDRGSNQPQHF | TGTGCCAGCAGCAAGTATGACAGGGGTAGCAATCAGCCCCAGCATTTT
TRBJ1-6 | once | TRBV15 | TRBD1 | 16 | CATSRRDRPFRSPLHF | TGTGCCACCAGCAGACGGGACAGGCCTTTTCGTTCACCCCTCCACTTT
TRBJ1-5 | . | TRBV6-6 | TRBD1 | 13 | CASVRTGYQPQHF | TGTGCCAGCGTTAGGACAGGATATCAGCCCCAGCATTTT
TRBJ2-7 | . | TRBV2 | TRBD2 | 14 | CASSGGLGTYEQYF | TGTGCCAGCAGTGGGGGACTAGGTACCTACGAGCAGTACTTC
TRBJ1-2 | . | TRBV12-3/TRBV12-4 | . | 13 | CASSLGTALGYTF | TGTGCCAGCAGTTTAGGGACAGCTCTGGGCTACACCTTC
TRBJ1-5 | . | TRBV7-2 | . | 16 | CASSLDRNVGNQPQHF | TGTGCCAGCAGCCTTGACAGGAATGTAGGCAATCAGCCCCAGCATTTT
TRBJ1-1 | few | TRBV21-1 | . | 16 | CASSKSFRAGSTEAFF | TGTGCCAGCAGCAAATCCTTTCGGGCAGGGTCCACTGAAGCTTTCTTT
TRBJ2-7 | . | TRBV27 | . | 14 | CASSGLLTPYEQYF | TGTGCCAGCAGCGGACTTCTGACCCCCTACGAGCAGTACTTC
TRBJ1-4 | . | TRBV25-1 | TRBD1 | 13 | CASKGQGLEKLFF | TGTGCCAGCAAGGGACAGGGTCTGGAAAAACTGTTTTTT
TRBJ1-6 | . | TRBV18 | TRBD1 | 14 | CASSSTGQPSPLHF | TGTGCCAGCTCATCAACGGGACAGCCCTCACCCCTCCACTTT
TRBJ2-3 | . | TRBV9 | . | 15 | CASSTHSGGPDTQYF | TGTGCCAGCAGCACTCACTCCGGGGGGCCAGATACGCAGTATTTT
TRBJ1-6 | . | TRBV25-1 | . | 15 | CASSEYNGQYSPLHF | TGTGCCAGCAGTGAATACAATGGACAGTATTCACCCCTCCACTTT
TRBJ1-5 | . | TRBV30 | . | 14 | CAWSRGRSNQPQHF | TGTGCCTGGAGTAGGGGAAGGAGCAATCAGCCCCAGCATTTT
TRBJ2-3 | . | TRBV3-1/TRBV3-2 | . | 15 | CASSQGLGVTDTQYF | TGTGCCAGCAGCCAAGGTTTAGGGGTTACAGATACGCAGTATTTT
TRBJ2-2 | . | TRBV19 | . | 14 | CASSTWGRTGELFF | TGTGCCAGTAGTACCTGGGGGCGAACCGGGGAGCTGTTTTTT
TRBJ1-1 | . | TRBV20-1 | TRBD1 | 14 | CSASRMGQRGEAFF | TGCAGTGCTAGTCGTATGGGACAGAGGGGTGAAGCTTTCTTT
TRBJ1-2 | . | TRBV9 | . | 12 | CASSISGYGYTF | TGTGCCAGCAGCATCTCGGGCTATGGCTACACCTTC
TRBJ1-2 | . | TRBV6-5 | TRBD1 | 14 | CASTPDRANYGYTF | TGTGCCAGCACCCCGGACAGGGCGAACTATGGCTACACCTTC
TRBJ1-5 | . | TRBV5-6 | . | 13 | CASSLGLNQPQHF | TGTGCCAGCAGCCTCGGACTGAATCAGCCCCAGCATTTT
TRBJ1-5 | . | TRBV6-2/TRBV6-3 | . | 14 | CASSLGGAYQPQHF | TGTGCCAGCAGTTTAGGGGGGGCCTATCAGCCCCAGCATTTT
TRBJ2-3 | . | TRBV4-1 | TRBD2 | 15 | CASSPSGLITDTQYF | TGCGCCAGCAGCCCTAGCGGCCTCATCACAGATACGCAGTATTTT